One sample yielded the 19 T cell receptor beta chains listed below, sequenced in a study of T-cell reconstitution after alpha-beta-depleted transplantation in children. Preparation of the TCRbeta library used unique molecular identifiers. TCRdb reprocessed the PCR reads with MiXCR, giving one entry per CDR3 protein. The table includes about 97,000 distinct CDR3 sequences, around 7% detected once. Sequenced here: PBMCs, sampled before TCRalphabeta/CD19-depleted stem cell transplant. The receptors were sampled from a boy aged 2-15 years with acute lymphoblastic leukemia, due to receive a stem cell transplant.

This clonotype was picked up many times. This chain joins TRBV18 and TRBJ2-2, with TRBD1 matching over 7 bases. Germline CDR1 KGHSH, CDR2 LQKENI. The V gene end was trimmed by 8 bases and the J gene end by 0 bases; junction bases not matched to a gene: 9. This CDR3 has 16 amino acids. As DNA, the CDR3 is TGTGCCAGCCTTCCGGACAGGCGATCGAACACCGGGGAGCTGTTTTTT. Translation: CASLPDRRSNTGELFF.

This sequence joins TRBV20-1 and TRBJ2-3, with D possibly being TRBD1 (6 bases). CDR3 length: 16 amino acids. From germline, CDR1 is DFQATT and CDR2 SNEGSKA (reference sequence). The ends were cut back, 0 bases at V and 1 base at J, with 14 bases in the middle. The CDR3 DNA reads TGCAGTGCTAGAGATTTCAGGGGCCGGCGCACAGATACGCAGTATTTT. Translation gives CSARDFRGRRTDTQYF.

The chain is built from TRBV7-8 and TRBJ2-3; D call uncertain. The germline V gene has CDR1 SGHVS and CDR2 FQNEAQ. Trimming left V 5 bases short and J 7 bases short, with 7 bases between. This CDR3 has 11 amino acids. The CDR3 sequence: CASSITHTQYF. The CDR3 bases are TGTGCCAGCAGCATCACCCATACGCAGTATTTT.

The CDR3 sequence: CAIRSPWARGSPTDTQYF. Here the CDR3 DNA reads TGTGCCATCAGATCCCCTTGGGCCAGGGGAAGCCCCACAGATACGCAGTATTTT. V is TRBV12-3 or TRBV12-4 and J is TRBJ2-3, with D tentatively TRBD1 (6 bases). Trimming stripped 10 bases from V and 2 bases from J, with 28 bases between. The CDR3 extends over 18 amino acids.

This clonotype came up a few times. The genes are TRBV24-1 and TRBJ2-5; D is perhaps TRBD1 or TRBD2 (5 bases each). Germline V CDR1 and CDR2: KGHDR, SFDVKD. V dropped 9 bases and J dropped 3 bases, with 19 bases sitting between them. The CDR3 runs 15 residues. In DNA form, the CDR3 reads TGTGCCACCGCGTCGGGGACGGGGAATGAAGAGACCCAGTACTTC. It specifies CATASGTGNEETQYF.

This clonotype was seen at least ten times. This sequence joins TRBV4-1 and TRBJ2-3; possible D gene TRBD1, 5 bases. Germline CDR1 is MGHRA and CDR2 is YSYEKL. This CDR3 has 13 residues. V was trimmed by 4 bases and J by 4 bases, leaving 9 bases between them. The CDR3 loop is CASSLDSPDTQYF. CDR3 sequence (DNA): TGCGCCAGCAGCCTCGACAGCCCAGATACGCAGTATTTT.

This clonotype was detected a few times. The chain combines TRBV15 with TRBJ2-7, with 8 bases fitting TRBD1. The CDR3 covers 15 residues. Germline V gene sequence: CDR1 LNHNV, CDR2 YYDKDF (reference sequence). Trimming cost V 4 bases and J 0 bases; bases outside gene matches: 5. CDR3 loop: CATSIRTGSSYEQYF. The CDR3 DNA reads as TGTGCCACCAGCATCCGGACAGGGAGCTCCTACGAGCAGTACTTC.

This clonotype has more than one count but fewer than ten. The chain is built from TRBV3-1 and TRBJ1-3, with TRBD1 as a possible D gene (5 bases). Per germline, CDR1 LGHDT and CDR2 YNNKEL (reference sequence). The V end lost 4 bases, the J end lost 1 base, and 11 bases lay between the germline ends. CDR3 length: 15 amino acids. CDR3 region: CASSPGHDSGNTIYF. CDR3 in DNA: TGTGCCAGCAGCCCAGGACACGATTCTGGAAACACCATATATTTT. The full variable domain, with the rest looked up from reference TRBV3-1 and TRBJ1-3, is DTAVSQTPKYLVTQMGNDKSIKCEQNLGHDTMYWYKQDSKKFLKIMFSYNNKELIINETVPNRFSPKSPDKAHLNLHINSLELGDSAVYFCASSPGHDSGNTIYFGEGSWLTVV.

J is TRBJ1-1 and V is TRBV6-1; the D is unclear. The CDR3 consists of 16 residues. V was cut by 9 bases and J by 4 bases, with 24 bases left in between. Germline CDR1 MNHNS, CDR2 SASEGT. The CDR3 sequence: CASSSGPLVGRTEAFF. The CDR3 DNA follows: TGTGCCAGTTCCTCCGGGCCCCTGGTAGGTCGCACTGAAGCTTTCTTT.

Comments on this clonotype: The conserved closing phenylalanine or tryptophan is absent in this CDR3, likely reflecting a read error. The chain employs TRBV4-2 and TRBJ1-2; maybe TRBD1 (6 bases). This CDR3 comprises 14 residues. Germline loops: CDR1 LGHNA, CDR2 YNFKEQ. V shed 1 base and J shed 8 bases, with 14 bases lying between them. The CDR3 DNA reads TGTGCCAGCAGCCAAGTTGGTACAGGGCGGGGCTACACCTCC. This translates into CASSQVGTGRGYTS.

The table lists this clonotype with a few counts. V is TRBV6-5 and J is TRBJ1-3, with D hard to call. In germline, CDR1 is MNHEY, CDR2 SVGAGI. This CDR3 region has 14 residues. Trimming removed 2 bases at V and 3 bases at J, with 8 bases between. DNA of the CDR3: TGTGCCAGCAGTTACGACCCTGTTGGAAACACCATATATTTT. It is translated as CASSYDPVGNTIYF.

This clonotype was observed many times. The rearrangement joins TRBV7-9 to TRBJ2-7; D might be TRBD2 (6 bases). CDR1 is SEHNR, CDR2 FQNEAQ, per germline (reference sequence). With 5 bases removed from V and 5 bases from J, the gap between germline ends came to 13 bases. This CDR3 contains 13 residues. CDR3 in amino acids: CASSIRGVDEQYF. CDR3 nucleotides: TGTGCCAGCAGCATACGCGGGGTCGACGAGCAGTACTTC.

This clonotype has just a few counts. This sequence joins TRBV9 and TRBJ1-5; the D gene is possibly TRBD1 (5 bases). Trimming pared 0 bases from V and 0 bases from J, leaving 13 bases between. CDR1 SGDLS and CDR2 YYNGEE come from the germline V gene. There are 17 residues in the CDR3. The CDR3 loop is CASSVGGDAYSNQPQHF. The CDR3 coding sequence is TGTGCCAGCAGCGTAGGAGGGGACGCTTATAGCAATCAGCCCCAGCATTTT.

This clonotype was seen at least ten times. The gene calls are TRBV7-2 and TRBJ2-3; 7 nucleotides agree with TRBD2. Trimming cost V 4 bases and J 1 base; bases outside gene matches: 8. Per the germline V gene, CDR1 is SGHTA and CDR2 is FQGNSA. The CDR3 is 16 residues long. The CDR3 sequence is CASSSRRAGGTDTQYF. CDR3 sequence (DNA): TGTGCCAGCAGCTCACGACGGGCGGGGGGCACAGATACGCAGTATTTT.

The table lists this clonotype with many counts. The J gene is TRBJ2-5, the V gene TRBV7-9; perhaps D is TRBD1 or TRBD2 (6 bases each). The germline CDR1 and CDR2 sequences are SEHNR and FQNEAQ (reference sequence). This CDR3 is built from 14 residues. Trimming cost V 5 bases and J 5 bases, with 15 bases left between them. CDR3 protein: CASSPNQGRETQYF. In DNA form, the CDR3 reads TGTGCCAGCAGCCCGAATCAGGGGAGGGAGACCCAGTACTTC.

This clonotype has at least ten counts. Here the CDR3 DNA reads TGTGCCAGCAGTGAGGTCCGACTAGCGGTATACAATGAGCAGTTCTTC. This encodes CASSEVRLAVYNEQFF. This sequence joins TRBV2 and TRBJ2-1, with TRBD2 matching 9 bases. Unmatched junction bases numbered 7, after V lost 3 bases and J lost 4 bases. CDR3 length equals 16 residues. The germline V gene has CDR1 SNHLY and CDR2 FYNNEI.

This clonotype is labeled as medium-sized. The J gene is TRBJ2-7, the V gene TRBV5-1; TRBD1 might be the D (6 bases). The CDR3 extends over 14 amino acids. Germline V gives CDR1 SGHRS, CDR2 YFSETQ. Trimming removed 2 bases at V and 3 bases at J, with 12 bases between. The CDR3 bases are TGCGCCAGCAGCTTCCAGGGGAACGGCTACGAGCAGTACTTC. Translating gives CASSFQGNGYEQYF.

This clonotype was picked up many times. The gene calls are TRBV7-2 and TRBJ1-6; D not certain. Germline V gene data show CDR1 as SGHTA and CDR2 as FQGNSA. The CDR3 totals 13 residues. V lost 2 bases to trimming and J lost 14 bases, with 13 bases between them. CDR3 DNA: TGTGCCAGCAGCTTATACCCTCCCCGGTCCCTCCACTTT. This gives the protein CASSLYPPRSLHF.

The rearrangement links TRBV28 to TRBJ2-1; D ambiguous. Between the trimmed V and J ends, which lost 6 bases and 9 bases, there was a span of 12 bases. The germline V gene has CDR1 MDHEN and CDR2 SYDVKM. CDR3 size: 12 residues. The CDR3 is CASRFPGVEQFF. The CDR3 coding sequence is TGTGCCAGCAGGTTCCCTGGTGTTGAGCAGTTCTTC. Full variable domain (remainder filled in from reference TRBV28 and TRBJ2-1): DVKVTQSSRYLVKRTGEKVFLECVQDMDHENMFWYRQDPGLGLRLIYFSYDVKMKEKGDIPEGYSVSREKKERFSLILESASTNQTSMYLCASRFPGVEQFFGPGTRLTVL.